Reported below is one T cell receptor beta chain. The data derive from a study of T cell changes during pregnancy in multiple sclerosis. V gave up 1 base and J gave up 7 bases, with 2 bases separating them. Germline CDR1 is SGHNT and CDR2 is YENEEA. The CDR3 covers 11 residues. Assay: immunoSEQ multiplex PCR; the TCRdb copy retains only in-frame clones and omits some. The repertoire holds 70,000 to 90,000 clones, around 95% seen once, with approximately 0.75% in the top ten. The TCR originated in a female donor in good health, enrolled as a control in a pregnancy study. This sequence joins TRBV11-3 and TRBJ2-1; D gene ambiguous. Sequenced material: peripheral blood, taken in the second trimester of pregnancy. The CDR3 bases are TGTGCCAGCAGCTTAGTAAATGAGCAGTTCTTC. It encodes CASSLVNEQFF.